This TCR beta chain was sequenced in a study of response to subunit inactivated influenza vaccine. On this clonotype itself: Its target is not known.

Findings and limits, study-wide: That few new T cells are recruited by each seasonal influenza vaccination was the authors' suggestion.

The CDR3 loop spans 12 amino acids. Trimming removed 0 bases at V and 12 bases at J, with 9 bases between. Germline loops: CDR1 SGHAT, CDR2 FQNNGV. TCRdb fed the RT-PCR reads into MiXCR, producing one record per CDR3 protein. The top ten hold approximately 10% of the sample, which has around 850,000 distinct CDR3 sequences, 15% to 20% seen once. This chain links TRBV11-2 with TRBJ2-1, with D possibly matching TRBD1 (5 bases). Sample: PBMCs from blood, taken more than 4 days after vaccination. The receptor's source is a man over 45 who received an inactivated influenza vaccine. The CDR3 sequence is CASSLDLTAQFF. The CDR3, as DNA: TGTGCCAGCAGCTTAGATCTGACAGCGCAGTTCTTC.